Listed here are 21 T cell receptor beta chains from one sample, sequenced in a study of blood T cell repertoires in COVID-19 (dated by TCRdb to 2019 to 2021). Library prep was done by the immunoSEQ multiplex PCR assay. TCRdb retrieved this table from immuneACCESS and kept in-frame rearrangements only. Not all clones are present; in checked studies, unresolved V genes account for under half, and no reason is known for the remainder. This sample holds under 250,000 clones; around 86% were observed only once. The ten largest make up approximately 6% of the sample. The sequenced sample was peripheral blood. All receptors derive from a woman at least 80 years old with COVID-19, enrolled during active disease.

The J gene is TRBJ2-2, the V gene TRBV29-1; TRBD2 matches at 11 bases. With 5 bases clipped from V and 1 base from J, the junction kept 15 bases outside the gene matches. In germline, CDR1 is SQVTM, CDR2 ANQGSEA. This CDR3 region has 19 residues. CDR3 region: CSVYWVTASGGRNTGELFF. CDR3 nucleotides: TGCAGCGTTTACTGGGTGACGGCTAGCGGGGGGCGGAACACCGGGGAGCTGTTTTTT.

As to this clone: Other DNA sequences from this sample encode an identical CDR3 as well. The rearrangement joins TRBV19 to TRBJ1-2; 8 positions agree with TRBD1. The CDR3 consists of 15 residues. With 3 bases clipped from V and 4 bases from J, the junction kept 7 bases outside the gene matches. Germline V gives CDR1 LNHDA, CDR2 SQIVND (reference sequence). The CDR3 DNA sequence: TGTGCCAGTAGTATCTCCGGACAGGGAGGCTATGGCTACACCTTC. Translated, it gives CASSISGQGGYGYTF.

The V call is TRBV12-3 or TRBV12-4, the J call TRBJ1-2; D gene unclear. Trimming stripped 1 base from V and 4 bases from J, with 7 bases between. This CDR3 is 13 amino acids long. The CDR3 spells CASSLGQRYGYTF. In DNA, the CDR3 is TGTGCCAGCAGTTTAGGGCAGCGCTATGGCTACACCTTC.

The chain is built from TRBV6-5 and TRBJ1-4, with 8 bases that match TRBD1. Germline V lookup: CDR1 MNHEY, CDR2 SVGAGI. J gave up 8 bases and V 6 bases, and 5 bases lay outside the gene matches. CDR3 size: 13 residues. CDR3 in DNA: TGTGCCAGCAGCAGGACAGGGCCCGAAAAACTGTTTTTT. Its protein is CASSRTGPEKLFF.

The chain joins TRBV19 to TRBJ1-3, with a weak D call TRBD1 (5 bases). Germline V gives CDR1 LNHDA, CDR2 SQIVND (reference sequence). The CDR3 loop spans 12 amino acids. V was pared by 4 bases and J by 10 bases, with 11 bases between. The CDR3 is CASSTDMVTIYF. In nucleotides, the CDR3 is TGTGCCAGTAGTACGGACATGGTGACCATATATTTT.

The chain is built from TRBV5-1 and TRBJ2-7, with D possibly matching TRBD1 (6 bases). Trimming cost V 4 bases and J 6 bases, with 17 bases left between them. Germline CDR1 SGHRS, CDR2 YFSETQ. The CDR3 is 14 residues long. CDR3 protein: CASSTSPDSAEQYV. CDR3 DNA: TGCGCCAGCAGCACCTCACCGGACAGTGCCGAGCAGTACGTC.

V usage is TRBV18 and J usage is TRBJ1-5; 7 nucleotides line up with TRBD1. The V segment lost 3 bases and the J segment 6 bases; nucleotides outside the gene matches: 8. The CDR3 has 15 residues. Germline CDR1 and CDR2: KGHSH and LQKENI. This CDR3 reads CASSPGRGGPQPQHF. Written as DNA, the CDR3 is TGTGCCAGCTCACCGGGACGAGGGGGCCCTCAGCCCCAGCATTTT.

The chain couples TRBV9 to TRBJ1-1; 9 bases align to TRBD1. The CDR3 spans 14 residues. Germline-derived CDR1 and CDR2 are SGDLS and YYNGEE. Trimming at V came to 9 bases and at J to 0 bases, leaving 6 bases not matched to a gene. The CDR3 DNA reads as TGTGCCACCGGGACAGGGCCAATGAACACTGAAGCTTTCTTT. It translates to CATGTGPMNTEAFF.

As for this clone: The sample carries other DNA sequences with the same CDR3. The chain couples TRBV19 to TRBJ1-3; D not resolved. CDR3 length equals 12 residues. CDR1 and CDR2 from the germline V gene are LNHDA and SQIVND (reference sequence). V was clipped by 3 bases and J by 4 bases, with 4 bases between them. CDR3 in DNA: TGTGCCAGTAGTATCCCGGGAAACACCATATATTTT. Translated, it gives CASSIPGNTIYF.

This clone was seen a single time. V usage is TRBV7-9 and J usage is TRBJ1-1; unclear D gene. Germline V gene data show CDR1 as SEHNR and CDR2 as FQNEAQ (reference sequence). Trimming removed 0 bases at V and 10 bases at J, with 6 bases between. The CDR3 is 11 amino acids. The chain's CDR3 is CASSLALGAFF. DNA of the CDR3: TGTGCCAGCAGCTTAGCGCTCGGAGCTTTCTTT.

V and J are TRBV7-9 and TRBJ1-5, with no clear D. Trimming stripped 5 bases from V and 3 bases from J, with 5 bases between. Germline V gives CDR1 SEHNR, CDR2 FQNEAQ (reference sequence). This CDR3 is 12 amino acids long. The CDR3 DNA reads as TGTGCCAGCAGCCGTCTCAATCAGCCCCAGCATTTT. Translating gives CASSRLNQPQHF.

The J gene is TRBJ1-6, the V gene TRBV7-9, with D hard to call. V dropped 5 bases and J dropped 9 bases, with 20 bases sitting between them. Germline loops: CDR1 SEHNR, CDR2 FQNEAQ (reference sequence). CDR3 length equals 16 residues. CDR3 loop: CASSRDTARGSSPLHF. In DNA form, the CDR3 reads TGTGCCAGCAGCCGCGACACCGCTCGGGGTTCTTCACCCCTCCACTTT. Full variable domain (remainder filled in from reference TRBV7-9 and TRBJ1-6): DTGVSQNPRHKITKRGQNVTFRCDPISEHNRLYWYRQTLGQGPEFLTYFQNEAQLEKSRLLSDRFSAERPKGSFSTLEIQRTEQGDSAMYLCASSRDTARGSSPLHFGNGTRLTVT.

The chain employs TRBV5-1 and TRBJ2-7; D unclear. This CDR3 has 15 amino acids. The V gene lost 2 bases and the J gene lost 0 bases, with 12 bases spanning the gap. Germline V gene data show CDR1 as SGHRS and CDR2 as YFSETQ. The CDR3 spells CASSFLYSSSYEQYF. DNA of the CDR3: TGCGCCAGCAGCTTTCTATACAGCAGCTCCTACGAGCAGTACTTC.

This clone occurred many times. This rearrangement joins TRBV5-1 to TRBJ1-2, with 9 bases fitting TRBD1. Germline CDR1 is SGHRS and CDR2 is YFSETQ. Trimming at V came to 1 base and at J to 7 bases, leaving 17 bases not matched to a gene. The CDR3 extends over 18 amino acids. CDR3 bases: TGCGCCAGCAGCTTGTCTGGTAGCAACAGGGGGCAGATGGGTGGCTACACCTTC. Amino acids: CASSLSGSNRGQMGGYTF. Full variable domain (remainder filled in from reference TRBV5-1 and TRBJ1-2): KAGVTQTPRYLIKTRGQQVTLSCSPISGHRSVSWYQQTPGQGLQFLFEYFSETQRNKGNFPGRFSGRQFSNSRSEMNVSTLELGDSALYLCASSLSGSNRGQMGGYTFGSGTRLTVV.

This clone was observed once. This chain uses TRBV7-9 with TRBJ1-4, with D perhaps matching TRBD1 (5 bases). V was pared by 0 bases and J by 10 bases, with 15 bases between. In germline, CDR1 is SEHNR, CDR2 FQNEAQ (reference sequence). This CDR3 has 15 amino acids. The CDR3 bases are TGTGCCAGCAGCTTAGCAGACAGACTTTTTGGAAAACTGTTTTTT. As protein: CASSLADRLFGKLFF.

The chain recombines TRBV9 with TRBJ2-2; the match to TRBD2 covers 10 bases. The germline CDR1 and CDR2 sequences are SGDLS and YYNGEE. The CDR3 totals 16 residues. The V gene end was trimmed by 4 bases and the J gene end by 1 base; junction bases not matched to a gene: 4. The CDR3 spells CASSPLAGGNTGELFF. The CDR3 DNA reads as TGTGCCAGCAGCCCATTAGCGGGGGGGAACACCGGGGAGCTGTTTTTT.

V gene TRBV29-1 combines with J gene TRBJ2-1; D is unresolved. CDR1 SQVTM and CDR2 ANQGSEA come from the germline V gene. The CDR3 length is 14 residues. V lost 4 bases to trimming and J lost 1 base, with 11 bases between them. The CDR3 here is CSVAQAPSYNEQFF. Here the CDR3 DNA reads TGCAGCGTTGCCCAGGCTCCTTCCTACAATGAGCAGTTCTTC.

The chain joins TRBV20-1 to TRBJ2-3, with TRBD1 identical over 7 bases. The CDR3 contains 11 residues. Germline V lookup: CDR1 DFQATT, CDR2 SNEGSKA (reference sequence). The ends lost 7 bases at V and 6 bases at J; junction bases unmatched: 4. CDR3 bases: TGCAGTGAAAGGGGGCGGGATACGCAGTATTTT. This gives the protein CSERGRDTQYF.

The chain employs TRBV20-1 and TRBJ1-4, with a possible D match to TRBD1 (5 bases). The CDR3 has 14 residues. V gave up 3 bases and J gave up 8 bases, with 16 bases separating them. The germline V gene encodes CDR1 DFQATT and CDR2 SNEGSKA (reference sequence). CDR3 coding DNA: TGCAGTGCTAGTGGGGGTGGGGCTGGGGAAAAACTGTTTTTT. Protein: CSASGGGAGEKLFF.

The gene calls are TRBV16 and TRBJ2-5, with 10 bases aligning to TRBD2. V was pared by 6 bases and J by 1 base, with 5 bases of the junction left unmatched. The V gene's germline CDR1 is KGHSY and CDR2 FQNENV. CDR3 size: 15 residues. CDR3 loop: CASSPSGGPQETQYF. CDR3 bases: TGTGCCAGCAGTCCTAGCGGGGGACCCCAAGAGACCCAGTACTTC.

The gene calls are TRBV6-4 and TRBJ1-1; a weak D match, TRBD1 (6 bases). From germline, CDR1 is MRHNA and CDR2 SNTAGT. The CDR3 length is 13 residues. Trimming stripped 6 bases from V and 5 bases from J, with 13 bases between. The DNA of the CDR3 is TGTGCCAGCAGCAACAGGGACGGAACTGAAGCTTTCTTT. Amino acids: CASSNRDGTEAFF.